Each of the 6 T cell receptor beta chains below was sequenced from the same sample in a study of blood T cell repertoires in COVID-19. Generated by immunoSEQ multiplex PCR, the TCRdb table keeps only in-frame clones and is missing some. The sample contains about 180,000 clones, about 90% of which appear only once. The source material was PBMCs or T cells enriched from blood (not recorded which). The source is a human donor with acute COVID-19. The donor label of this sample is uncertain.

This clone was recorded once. CDR3 protein: CASSSQGNTIYF. The CDR3 bases are TGTGCCAGCAGTTCACAGGGAAACACCATATATTTT. The V call is TRBV12-3 or TRBV12-4, the J call TRBJ1-3; D gene uncertain. V lost 4 bases to trimming and J lost 4 bases, with 5 bases between them. This CDR3 has 12 residues.

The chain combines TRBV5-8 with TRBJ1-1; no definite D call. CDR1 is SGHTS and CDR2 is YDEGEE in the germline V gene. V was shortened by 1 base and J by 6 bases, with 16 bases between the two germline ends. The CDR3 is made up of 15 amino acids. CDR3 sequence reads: CASSLYIGEVAEAFF. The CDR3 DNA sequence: TGTGCCAGCAGCTTGTATATCGGGGAAGTCGCTGAAGCTTTCTTT.

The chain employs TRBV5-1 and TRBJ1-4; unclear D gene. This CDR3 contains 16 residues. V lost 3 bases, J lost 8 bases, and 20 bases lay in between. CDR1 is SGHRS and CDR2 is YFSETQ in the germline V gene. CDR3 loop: CASSSYSTEPTEKLFF. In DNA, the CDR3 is TGCGCCAGCAGCTCATACTCTACAGAACCCACCGAAAAACTGTTTTTT.

DNA of the CDR3: TGTGCCAGCAGGGACAGGGGGCTTGGCGAGCAGTACTTC. Protein product: CASRDRGLGEQYF. V is TRBV6-5 and J is TRBJ2-7; 11 bases are a match to TRBD1. CDR1 is MNHEY and CDR2 is SVGAGI in the germline V gene. J was trimmed by 6 bases and V by 6 bases; bases with no gene match: 4. The CDR3 covers 13 residues.

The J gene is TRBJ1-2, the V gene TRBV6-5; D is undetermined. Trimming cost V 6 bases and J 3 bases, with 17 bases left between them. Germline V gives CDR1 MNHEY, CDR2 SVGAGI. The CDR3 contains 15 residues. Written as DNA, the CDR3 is TGTGCCAGCAGCCTAAGGAGGGAGGGCGACTATGGCTACACCTTC. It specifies CASSLRREGDYGYTF.

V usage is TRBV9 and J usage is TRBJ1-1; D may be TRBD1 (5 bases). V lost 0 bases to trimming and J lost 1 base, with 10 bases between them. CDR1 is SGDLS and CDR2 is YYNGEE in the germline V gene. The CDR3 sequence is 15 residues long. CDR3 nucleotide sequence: TGTGCCAGCAGCGTAGTCGGGGGGAGGAACACTGAAGCTTTCTTT. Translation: CASSVVGGRNTEAFF.